This T cell receptor beta chain was retrieved from a study of PD-L1 blockade in urothelial cancer. On the study more broadly: Patients' prior chemotherapy regimens numbered 0 to 3. T cell content in blood samples showed a median of 141,255.

Germline CDR1 reads SGHTA; CDR2 reads FQGNSA. The germline V and J ends were trimmed by 1 base and 4 bases, with 16 bases remaining between them. The CDR3 length is 16 residues. Time point specified: pretreatment peripheral blood. Method: immunoSEQ multiplex PCR; TCRdb's copy keeps in-frame clones and lacks some. This sample has about 45,000 clones; over 75% occur once, and the top ten carry 25%. The material sequenced was PBMCs, taken around atezolizumab (anti-PD-L1) treatment. This receptor was taken from a donor over 35 with urothelial cancer. J is TRBJ1-1 and V is TRBV7-2; D is unresolved. The CDR3 DNA is TGTGCCAGCAGCTTAGTCCCGGGTGTGTCGGGCACTGAAGCTTTCTTT. Translation: CASSLVPGVSGTEAFF.